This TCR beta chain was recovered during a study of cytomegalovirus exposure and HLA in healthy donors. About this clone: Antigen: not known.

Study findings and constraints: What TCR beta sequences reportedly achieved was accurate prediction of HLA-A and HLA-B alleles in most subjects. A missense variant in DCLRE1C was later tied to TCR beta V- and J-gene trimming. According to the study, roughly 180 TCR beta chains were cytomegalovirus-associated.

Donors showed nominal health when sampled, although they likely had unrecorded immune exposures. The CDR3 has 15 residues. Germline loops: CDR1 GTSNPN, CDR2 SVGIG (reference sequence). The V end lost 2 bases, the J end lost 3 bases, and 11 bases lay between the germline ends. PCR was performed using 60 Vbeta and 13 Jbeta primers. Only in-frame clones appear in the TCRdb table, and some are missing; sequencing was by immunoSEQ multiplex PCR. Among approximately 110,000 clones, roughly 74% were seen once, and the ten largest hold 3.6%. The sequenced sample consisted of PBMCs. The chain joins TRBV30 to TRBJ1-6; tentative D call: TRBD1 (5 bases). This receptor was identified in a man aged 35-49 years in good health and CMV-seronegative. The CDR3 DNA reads TGTGCCTGGAGTCCCCGCACAGGCTATAATTCACCCCTCCACTTT. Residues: CAWSPRTGYNSPLHF.